This is a list of T cell receptor beta chains from one sample in a study of blood T cell repertoires in COVID-19. TCRdb's copy holds only in-frame clones and misses some; the assay was immunoSEQ multiplex PCR. Of some 320,000 clones in the sample, 85% were seen once. Material for sequencing was PBMCs or T cells enriched from blood (not recorded which). Every receptor here comes from a young woman who had been exposed to COVID-19. CDR3s include the opening cysteine and the closing phenylalanine or tryptophan. The D gene is left open where the match is weak. The size of a clone is reported for some rows only, either as once, few or many, or as a class for expanded clones.

V,size,D,J,DNA,CDR3
TRBV6-5,-,TRBD1,TRBJ2-2,TGTGCCAGCAGTTATTCGACAGGGGTGCGAACCGGGGAGCTGTTTTTT,CASSYSTGVRTGELFF
TRBV9,-,TRBD2,TRBJ2-1,TGTGCCAGCAGCGCAAGCGGGGGGACTTACAATGAGCAGTTCTTC,CASSASGGTYNEQFF
TRBV6-6,-,TRBD1,TRBJ1-5,TGTGCCAGCAGTACAGGACAGGGTCGCCCAAACCAGCATTTT,CASSTGQGRPNQHF
TRBV7-9,few,-,TRBJ2-7,TGTGCCAGCAGCCGAAGGGGCGGGGCTGATTATCATTACGAGCAGTACTTC,CASSRRGGADYHYEQYF
TRBV14,-,TRBD1,TRBJ2-2,TGTGCCAGCAGCCCTTTGGACAGGGCCCCCGGGGAGCTGTTTTTT,CASSPLDRAPGELFF
TRBV3-1/TRBV3-2,-,-,TRBJ2-2,TGTGCCAGCAGCCAAGCTTTTTATTTAGGGGCTAACGCGAACACCGGGGAGCTGTTTTTT,CASSQAFYLGANANTGELFF
TRBV24-1,-,TRBD1,TRBJ2-7,TGTGCCACCAGTGATCTGGGGACAGGGAGCTCCTACGAGCAGTACTTC,CATSDLGTGSSYEQYF
TRBV19,-,-,TRBJ2-6,TGTGCCAGTAGTATAGGGACAGAGAGCTCTGGGGCCAACGTCCTGACTTTC,CASSIGTESSGANVLTF
TRBV4-1,-,-,TRBJ2-1,TGCGCCAGCAGCCAAGATCACGGTATCAATGAGCAGTTCTTC,CASSQDHGINEQFF
TRBV15,-,-,TRBJ1-6,TGTGCCACCAGCATGGACAGAACACCCCTCCACTTT,CATSMDRTPLHF
TRBV4-2,-,-,TRBJ1-2,TGTGCCAGCAGCCAAGAGCCAAACACTAACTATGGCTACACCTTC,CASSQEPNTNYGYTF
TRBV4-2,-,-,TRBJ1-1,TGTGCCAGCAGCCAAGTTGGAAGGGGGACTGAAGCTTTCTTT,CASSQVGRGTEAFF
TRBV6-2/TRBV6-3,once,-,TRBJ2-2,TGTGCCAGCAGTTATCCCGCAGAAAACACCGGGGAGCTGTTTTTT,CASSYPAENTGELFF
TRBV6-5,-,TRBD1,TRBJ2-5,TGTGCCAGCAGCGTCTTGACAGGGGTCAAAGAGACCCAGTACTTC,CASSVLTGVKETQYF
TRBV6-5,-,-,TRBJ2-5,TGTGCCAGCAGTTACCCCATGAGGGGGAGGGGGGAGACCCAGTACTTC,CASSYPMRGRGETQYF
TRBV5-8,-,-,TRBJ1-4,TGTGCCAGCAGCTTTACAGTAGGGGCAACTAATGAAAAACTGTTTTTT,CASSFTVGATNEKLFF
TRBV7-2,-,-,TRBJ2-7,TGTGCCAGCAGCTCCATCTACGAGCAGTACTTC,CASSSIYEQYF
TRBV19,-,-,TRBJ1-1,TGTGCCAGTAGTTTGGGGAGGCTGAACACTGAAGCTTTCTTT,CASSLGRLNTEAFF
TRBV2,-,-,TRBJ2-7,TGTGCCAGCAGGGAGGGAACCTACGAGCAGTACTTC,CASREGTYEQYF
TRBV5-6,-,-,TRBJ2-5,TGTGCCAGCCACTTACAAGAGACCCAGTACTTC,CASHLQETQYF
TRBV7-9,-,-,TRBJ2-3,TGTGCCAGCAGCTCGAAAACGGGGAGCACAGATACGCAGTATTTT,CASSSKTGSTDTQYF
TRBV2,many,TRBD1,TRBJ1-2,TGTGCCAGCAGTGCTGGACAGGGAAGCTATGGCTACACCTTC,CASSAGQGSYGYTF
TRBV28,-,-,TRBJ1-5,TGTGCCAGCAGTGCAACACAGGGAAATAGCAATCAGCCCCAGCATTTT,CASSATQGNSNQPQHF
TRBV29-1,-,-,TRBJ2-1,TGCAGCGGGGGAGAGGTGGGTTTGAGGAATGAGCAGTTCTTC,CSGGEVGLRNEQFF
TRBV14,-,TRBD1,TRBJ1-6,TGTGCCAGCAGCTCACAGGGGGCACTGTATTCACCCCTCCACTTT,CASSSQGALYSPLHF
TRBV30,once,TRBD1,TRBJ1-4,TGTGCCTGGAGTAAGGGACAGGGGAATGAAAAACTGTTTTTT,CAWSKGQGNEKLFF
TRBV19,-,-,TRBJ1-5,TGTGCCAGTAGTATGATAGGGGGAAACCAGCCCCAGCATTTT,CASSMIGGNQPQHF
TRBV2,few,-,TRBJ1-5,TGTGCCAGCAGTGATAGACAGCACAATCAGCCCCAGCATTTT,CASSDRQHNQPQHF
TRBV2,-,-,TRBJ2-4,TGTGCCAGCAGTGAAATGAGGGATGCCAAAAACATTCAGTACTTC,CASSEMRDAKNIQYF
TRBV2,-,TRBD1,TRBJ2-6,TGTGCCAGTTTCCCAGGACAGGGGAGGTCTGGGGCCAACGTCCTGACTTTC,CASFPGQGRSGANVLTF
TRBV4-2,-,-,TRBJ2-2,TGTGCCAGCAGCCAAGGCGGGTTAGGCACCGGGGAGCTGTTTTTT,CASSQGGLGTGELFF
TRBV6-5,-,-,TRBJ2-7,TGTGCCAGCAGTTACAGTAAGAGTGGCGGGGAGCAGTACTTC,CASSYSKSGGEQYF
TRBV28,-,TRBD1,TRBJ1-4,TGTGCCAGCAGGGAACAGGGGGGAAATGAAAAACTGTTTTTT,CASREQGGNEKLFF
TRBV5-8,few,TRBD1,TRBJ2-1,TGTGCCAGCACCCCGGACAGGGGGCTTTATACACAGTTCTTC,CASTPDRGLYTQFF
TRBV19,-,TRBD2,TRBJ2-1,TGTGCCAGTAGTATCCCTCTAGCGGGAGCTACCTACAATGAGCAGTTCTTC,CASSIPLAGATYNEQFF
TRBV19,-,TRBD2,TRBJ2-2,TGTGCCAGTAGTCAAGGACTAGCGGGAGGCACCGGGGAGCTGTTTTTT,CASSQGLAGGTGELFF
TRBV28,-,TRBD1,TRBJ1-6,TGTGCCAGCAGTTTAAGGGGACAGGGCGATTCACCCCTCCACTTT,CASSLRGQGDSPLHF
TRBV28,-,-,TRBJ2-7,TGTGCCAGCAGTTTATTACAGAGCTCCTACGAGCAGTACTTC,CASSLLQSSYEQYF
TRBV24-1,-,TRBD1,TRBJ1-4,TGTGCCACCAGTGACCGTACCGGACAGGCCGGGGGAAAACTGTTTTTT,CATSDRTGQAGGKLFF